These T cell receptor beta chains were read from a single sample in a study of early T cells in non-severe SARS-CoV-2 infection. One entry per CDR3 protein, called by TCRdb with MiXCR from the 5' RACE reads. The repertoire includes 85,000 to 100,000 distinct CDR3 sequences, about 10% of them detected once, and roughly 4.5% sits in the top ten. The specimen was whole blood, collected at baseline. All receptors come from an adult who was a healthcare worker with PCR-confirmed SARS-CoV-2 infection or an uninfected control (not recorded which). CDR3s leave out the opening cysteine and the closing phenylalanine or tryptophan. The order of the fields is V gene, CDR3 protein.

V gene: TRBV6-5
CDR3 protein: ASSSPGLQEGYT

V gene: TRBV7-3
CDR3 protein: ASSSGQPGNTEAF

V gene: TRBV5-1
CDR3 protein: ASSLRQGVDEQY

V gene: TRBV20-1
CDR3 protein: SAVRTGIVYNEQF

V gene: TRBV5-5
CDR3 protein: ASSFGAYEQY

V gene: TRBV7-8
CDR3 protein: ASSPWTSGGVNTQY

V gene: TRBV29-1
CDR3 protein: SVVGLVFNEQF

V gene: TRBV5-1
CDR3 protein: ASILAGDGTGELF

V gene: TRBV6-1
CDR3 protein: ASSDSSGGAYEQY

V gene: TRBV28
CDR3 protein: ASSLGHYEQY

V gene: TRBV5-1
CDR3 protein: ASSDTTNYGYT

V gene: TRBV12-3/TRBV12-4
CDR3 protein: ASSPQGANSNQPQH

V gene: TRBV5-5
CDR3 protein: ASSDHEQY

V gene: TRBV20-1
CDR3 protein: SASRPKVLAGGQETQY

V gene: TRBV6-5
CDR3 protein: ASSQGDRGMNTEAF

V gene: TRBV6-2/TRBV6-3
CDR3 protein: ASSYSPGTSVADTQY

V gene: TRBV29-1
CDR3 protein: SVEGSGRAF

V gene: TRBV24-1
CDR3 protein: ATSGQGSGANVLT

V gene: TRBV28
CDR3 protein: AAGTGLTGELF

V gene: TRBV9
CDR3 protein: ASSYLSGSGTDTQY

V gene: TRBV6-2/TRBV6-3
CDR3 protein: ASSYARVLVTEAF

V gene: TRBV2
CDR3 protein: ASRGLAGDNSPLH

V gene: TRBV27
CDR3 protein: ASSLSPGTGDPGELF

V gene: TRBV19
CDR3 protein: ASSMGWNEQF

V gene: TRBV6-5
CDR3 protein: ASSLSRGPVEKLF

V gene: TRBV7-2
CDR3 protein: ASSYRQGAGTEAF

V gene: TRBV27
CDR3 protein: ASSLYPQGASRYGYT

V gene: TRBV10-2
CDR3 protein: ASSIREQNTEAF

V gene: TRBV3-1
CDR3 protein: ASSQEPQVGREAF

V gene: TRBV19
CDR3 protein: ASSVTGKQETQY

V gene: TRBV6-6
CDR3 protein: ASSYWDKSSGANVLT

V gene: TRBV2
CDR3 protein: ASRRVLTEAF

V gene: TRBV7-3
CDR3 protein: ASSLLLGGTQY

V gene: TRBV5-1
CDR3 protein: ASSNPSGSSSYNEQF

V gene: TRBV6-1
CDR3 protein: ASSEASLAGGKETQY

V gene: TRBV20-1
CDR3 protein: SARDGAYEQY

V gene: TRBV20-1
CDR3 protein: SAWTDTEAF